This T cell receptor beta chain stems from a study of cytomegalovirus exposure and HLA in healthy donors. The CDR3 loop spans 16 amino acids. Germline V lookup: CDR1 MDHEN, CDR2 SYDVKM. The ends were cut back, 7 bases at V and 0 bases at J, with 16 bases in the middle. Amplification used 60 Vbeta primers and 13 Jbeta primers. Assay used: immunoSEQ multiplex PCR; TCRdb lists only in-frame clones, some missing. The sample includes approximately 130,000 clones, approximately 78% of them seen just once. This clone appeared a few times. Antigen specificity is unknown. Study-level points and caveats: Later analysis revealed greater clonal expansion in HLA-associated TCR beta chains than in equally common others. Reports indicate that TCR beta sequences accurately predicted the HLA-A and HLA-B alleles of most subjects.

The chain recombines TRBV28 with TRBJ1-5; maybe TRBD1 (6 bases). This TCR derives from a woman aged 45-59 years in good health and CMV-seropositive. The source material was PBMCs. Here the CDR3 reads CASTQQGWDSNQPQHF. For the CDR3, the DNA is TGTGCCAGCACCCAACAGGGTTGGGATAGCAATCAGCCCCAGCATTTT. The variable domain in full, with the rest retrieved from reference TRBV28 and TRBJ1-5, is DVKVTQSSRYLVKRTGEKVFLECVQDMDHENMFWYRQDPGLGLRLIYFSYDVKMKEKGDIPEGYSVSREKKERFSLILESASTNQTSMYLCASTQQGWDSNQPQHFGDGTRLSIL.